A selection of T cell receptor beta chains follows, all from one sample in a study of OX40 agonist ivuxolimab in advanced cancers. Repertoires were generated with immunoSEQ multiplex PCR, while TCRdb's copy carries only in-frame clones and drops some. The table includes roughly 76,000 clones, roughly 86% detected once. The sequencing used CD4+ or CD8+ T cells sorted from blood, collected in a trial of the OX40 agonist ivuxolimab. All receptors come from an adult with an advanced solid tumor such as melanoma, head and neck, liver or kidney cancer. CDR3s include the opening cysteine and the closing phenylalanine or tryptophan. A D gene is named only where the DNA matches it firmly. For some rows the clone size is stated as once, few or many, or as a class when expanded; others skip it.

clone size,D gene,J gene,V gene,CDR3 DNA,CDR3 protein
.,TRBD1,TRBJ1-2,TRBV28,TGTGCCAGCCGCAGGGGGGGCGCGGGGGGCTACACCTTC,CASRRGGAGGYTF
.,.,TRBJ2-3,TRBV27,TGTGCCAGCAGTATGCTTGAGGATCACACAGATACGCAGTATTTT,CASSMLEDHTDTQYF
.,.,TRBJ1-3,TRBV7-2,TGTGCCAGCAGCCCGGGCCCATCAGGGGGAAACACCATATATTTT,CASSPGPSGGNTIYF
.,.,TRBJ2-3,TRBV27,TGTGCCAGCAGTCGCTACGGGACGGGATCCACTAGCACAGATACGCAGTATTTT,CASSRYGTGSTSTDTQYF
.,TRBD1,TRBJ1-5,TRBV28,TGTGCCAGCAGTTTGGGGACAGATTATCAGCCCCAGCATTTT,CASSLGTDYQPQHF
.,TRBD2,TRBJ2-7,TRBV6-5,TGTGCCAGCAGACCCGGGACTAGCGATCGCTACGAGCAGTACTTC,CASRPGTSDRYEQYF
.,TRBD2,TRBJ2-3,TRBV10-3,TGTGCCATCAGTGTAGGACTAGCGGGGGGGCTGGATACGCAGTATTTT,CAISVGLAGGLDTQYF
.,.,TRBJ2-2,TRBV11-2,TGTGCCAGCAGCTACTTCAGTAACACCGGGGAGCTGTTTTTT,CASSYFSNTGELFF
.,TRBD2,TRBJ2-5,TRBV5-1,TGCGCCAGCAGCCCTGGGACTAGCGACGAAGAGACCCAGTACTTC,CASSPGTSDEETQYF
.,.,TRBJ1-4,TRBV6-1,TGTGCCAGCAGTGGAGTTGCAACTAATGAAAAACTGTTTTTT,CASSGVATNEKLFF
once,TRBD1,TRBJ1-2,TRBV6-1,TGTGCCAGCAGTGGGACAGGCCCTAACTATGGCTACACCTTC,CASSGTGPNYGYTF
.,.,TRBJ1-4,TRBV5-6,TGTGCCAGCAGCCCCCCGGGGATTACGGCTAATGAAAAACTGTTTTTT,CASSPPGITANEKLFF
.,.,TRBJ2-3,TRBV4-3,TGCGCCAGCAGCCAAGGTGGACTCACCACAGATACGCAGTATTTT,CASSQGGLTTDTQYF
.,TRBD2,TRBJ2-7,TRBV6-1,TGTGCCAGCAATGACCGCCTAGCGGCTTATACCTACGAGCAGTACTTC,CASNDRLAAYTYEQYF
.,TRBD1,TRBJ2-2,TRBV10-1,TGCGCCAGCAGGGAGACAGGGAGCACCGGGGAGCTGTTTTTT,CASRETGSTGELFF
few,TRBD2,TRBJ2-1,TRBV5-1,TGCGCCAGCTCCCGAGGGGGAGCGGGGGACAATGAGCAGTTCTTC,CASSRGGAGDNEQFF
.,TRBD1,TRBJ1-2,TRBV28,TGTGCCAGCAGTCCTCCAGGGACAGGAAGTTTTAACTATGGCTACACCTTC,CASSPPGTGSFNYGYTF
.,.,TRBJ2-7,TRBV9,TGTGCCAGCAGCGTAGGTTACAGTTCAGAAGAGCAGTACTTC,CASSVGYSSEEQYF
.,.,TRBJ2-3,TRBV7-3,TGTGCCAGCAGCTCTGGACAGTCACATACGCAGTATTTT,CASSSGQSHTQYF
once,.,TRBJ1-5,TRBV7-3,TGTGCTGGGGGCGAGGGCAATCAGCCCCAGCATTTT,CAGGEGNQPQHF
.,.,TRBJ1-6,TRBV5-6,TGTGCCAGCACCACTGCCCCCCAACAGGGAAAACCACCCCTCCACTTT,CASTTAPQQGKPPLHF
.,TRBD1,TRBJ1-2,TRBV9,TGTGCCAGCAGCGTGCAGGGGGAGTATGGCTACACCTTC,CASSVQGEYGYTF